Each of the 9 T cell receptor beta chains below was sequenced from the same sample in a study of control samples from healthy donors and cancer patients. TCRdb's table, derived via immunoSEQ multiplex PCR, lists solely in-frame clones and lacks some. Of 29,000 or so clones in the sample, roughly 87% were seen once. The sequenced material came from formalin-fixed, paraffin-embedded tissue. The source of these receptors is a female donor with melanoma.

The J gene is TRBJ2-2, the V gene TRBV4-2; the D is unclear. Germline lookup yields CDR1 LGHNA and CDR2 YNFKEQ. V lost 0 bases and J lost 4, with 6 bases in between. The CDR3 extends over 14 amino acids. Here the CDR3 DNA reads TGTGCCAGCAGCCAAGAGGCCGCCACCGGGGAGCTGTTTTTT. This translates into CASSQEAATGELFF.

This chain uses TRBV4-2 with TRBJ2-2; 10 bases agree with TRBD2. The CDR3 is 16 amino acids. J was trimmed by 6 bases and V by 6 bases; bases with no gene match: 10. Germline loops: CDR1 LGHNA, CDR2 YNFKEQ. The CDR3 spells CASSQSSGSSPGELFF. The CDR3 nucleotides read TGTGCCAGCAGTCAATCTAGCGGGAGTTCCCCCGGGGAGCTGTTTTTT.

V is TRBV6-6 and J is TRBJ2-7; 10 positions match TRBD1. The J segment lost 5 bases and the V segment lost 2 bases, leaving 6 bases of the junction unmatched. The CDR3 has 15 amino acids. CDR1 is MNHNY, CDR2 SVGAGI, per germline (reference sequence). The CDR3 nucleotides are TGTGCCAGCAGTTACCCGGGACAGGGGATCCACGAGCAGTACTTC. It is translated as CASSYPGQGIHEQYF.

The chain combines TRBV27 with TRBJ2-1, with a possible D match to TRBD2 (6 bases). V lost 5 bases and J 3 bases, leaving 14 bases between the germline ends. There are 15 residues in the CDR3. CDR1 is MNHEY, CDR2 SMNVEV, per germline (reference sequence). The CDR3 here is CASSPGTRSYNEQFF. CDR3 sequence (DNA): TGTGCCAGCAGTCCCGGGACTCGCAGCTACAATGAGCAGTTCTTC.

The chain uses TRBV10-3 and TRBJ2-5; the match to TRBD2 covers 7 bases. CDR3 length equals 14 residues. In germline, CDR1 is ENHRY, CDR2 SYGVKD. V gave up 4 bases and J gave up 5 bases; unmatched junction bases: 7. The CDR3 DNA sequence: TGTGCCATCAGTGGCAGCCCCGGGGGGGAGACCCAGTACTTC. Residues: CAISGSPGGETQYF.

V gene TRBV4-1 combines with J gene TRBJ2-2; 7 bases match TRBD1. The V gene end was trimmed by 0 bases and the J gene end by 1 base; junction bases not matched to a gene: 8. Germline loops: CDR1 MGHRA, CDR2 YSYEKL. The CDR3 loop spans 18 amino acids. The CDR3 loop reads CASSQEWGTVLNTGELFF. CDR3 DNA sequence: TGCGCCAGCAGCCAAGAATGGGGGACAGTTCTGAACACCGGGGAGCTGTTTTTT.

J is TRBJ1-1 and V is TRBV13; possibly TRBD1 for D (5 bases). V was clipped by 0 bases and J by 0 bases, with 8 bases between them. The CDR3 is made up of 15 amino acids. Germline CDR1 PRHDT, CDR2 FYEKMQ (reference sequence). The CDR3 protein is CASSLGQVMNTEAFF. CDR3 nucleotide sequence: TGTGCCAGCAGCTTAGGACAGGTTATGAACACTGAAGCTTTCTTT.

In its sample, this clone was seen once. The V and J genes are TRBV12-3 or TRBV12-4 and TRBJ1-2; no clear D. There are 11 residues in the CDR3. V was shortened by 8 bases and J by 8 bases, with 12 bases between the two germline ends. The CDR3 region is CASVNLGGYTF. CDR3 DNA sequence: TGTGCCAGCGTCAACTTGGGGGGCTACACCTTC.

The chain employs TRBV2 and TRBJ1-5; D call uncertain. Trimming removed 1 base from V and 10 bases from J, with 5 bases in between. This CDR3 is built from 11 residues. Germline values: CDR1 SNHLY, CDR2 FYNNEI. DNA of the CDR3: TGTGCCAGCAGTGAAGGGAATCCCCAGCATTTT. It encodes CASSEGNPQHF.